A single sample is the source of the 32 T cell receptor beta chains below, sequenced in a study of patients and donors after allogeneic stem cell transplantation. TCRdb ran MiXCR on the RT-PCR reads and lists one entry per CDR3 protein. The sample holds around 200,000 distinct CDR3 sequences; roughly two fifths are singletons and the top ten take approximately 10%. The specimen sequenced was blood, either unsorted or a sorted T cell fraction (not recorded which). Source of these receptors: a human donor who was either an allogeneic HSCT recipient or a stem cell or donor lymphocyte infusion donor (not recorded which). It is not recorded whose cells these are; they may come from a transplant donor.

This clonotype was counted between two and nine times. The rearrangement joins TRBV7-2 to TRBJ1-2; D remains ambiguous. This CDR3 region has 15 residues. Trimming removed 2 bases from V and 7 bases from J, with 17 bases in between. From germline, CDR1 is SGHTA and CDR2 FQGNSA. CDR3 sequence: CASSLIRDWGSGYTF. The CDR3 region has the DNA TGTGCCAGCAGCTTAATTCGGGATTGGGGAAGTGGCTACACCTTC.

The chain couples TRBV4-1 to TRBJ2-1; weak D call: TRBD2 (7 bases). Germline V CDR1 and CDR2: MGHRA, YSYEKL. Deletions cut 4 bases from V and 9 bases from J, with 19 bases between. This CDR3 is 15 amino acids long. CDR3 coding DNA: TGCGCCAGCAGCCCCAGGGGAGGGACGGTTAGTGAGCAGTTCTTC. Its translation is CASSPRGGTVSEQFF.

At least ten counts were recorded for this clonotype. This sequence joins TRBV12-3 or TRBV12-4 and TRBJ1-1; TRBD1 agrees at 9 bases. The CDR3 runs to 13 residues. V trimming: 6 bases; J trimming: 5 bases; junction bases outside the gene matches: 4. The CDR3 here is CASSGTGRTEAFF. CDR3 sequence (DNA): TGTGCCAGCAGCGGGACAGGGAGGACTGAAGCTTTCTTT.

This clonotype was seen repeatedly, ten times or more. This chain uses TRBV6-5 with TRBJ1-2, with a tentative D call TRBD1 (5 bases). Deletions cut 4 bases from V and 4 bases from J, with 16 bases between. There are 15 residues in the CDR3. Germline CDR1 is MNHEY and CDR2 is SVGAGI. The CDR3 DNA reads as TGTGCCAGCAGTTCTCGACCCACGAGGGGCTATGGCTACACCTTC. Its protein is CASSSRPTRGYGYTF.

This clonotype was detected only a few times. The CDR3 nucleotides are TGTGCCAGCAGTTTTCGGTACCGTAATGAAAAACTGTTTTTT. Amino acid sequence: CASSFRYRNEKLFF. This chain joins TRBV28 and TRBJ1-4; no firm D call. The germline gives CDR1 MDHEN, CDR2 SYDVKM. The CDR3 covers 14 residues. V lost 3 bases, J lost 4 bases, and 9 bases lay in between.

This chain uses TRBV12-3 or TRBV12-4 with TRBJ2-3; 9 bases align to TRBD1. This CDR3 contains 17 residues. Losses at the gene ends were 5 bases for V and 4 bases for J; bases not matched to a gene: 13. In nucleotides, the CDR3 is TGTGCCAGCAGTAAAGCCGGACAGGGGTACGGTTCAGATACGCAGTATTTT. Amino acid sequence: CASSKAGQGYGSDTQYF.

The chain recombines TRBV5-1 with TRBJ1-1; possibly TRBD1 for D (6 bases). Germline CDR1 SGHRS, CDR2 YFSETQ. V was shortened by 3 bases and J by 1 base, with 10 bases between the two germline ends. This CDR3 has 14 residues. The CDR3 here is CASSWEQGNTEAFF. The CDR3 nucleotides read TGCGCCAGCAGCTGGGAACAGGGGAACACTGAAGCTTTCTTT.

The count of this clonotype is one. The V gene is TRBV5-1, the J gene TRBJ2-5; a possible D gene is TRBD2 (5 bases). Trimming removed 1 base from V and 0 bases from J, with 16 bases in between. The CDR3 runs 17 residues. Germline V lookup: CDR1 SGHRS, CDR2 YFSETQ. The CDR3 DNA follows: TGCGCCAGCAGCTTGAGAGGTCCGCGAGGGTACCAAGAGACCCAGTACTTC. Translating gives CASSLRGPRGYQETQYF.

The count of this clonotype is one. CDR3 sequence reads: CASSYFSTGELFF. CDR3 nucleotide sequence: TGTGCCAGCAGTTACTTCTCCACCGGGGAGCTGTTTTTT. This sequence joins TRBV6-2 or TRBV6-3 and TRBJ2-2; D ambiguous. Trimming removed 1 base from V and 4 bases from J, with 4 bases in between. The germline gives CDR1 MNHEY, CDR2 SVGEGT. This CDR3 has 13 residues.

In this sample, this clonotype turned up a few times. The chain carries TRBV28 and TRBJ1-5; the match to TRBD1 covers 9 bases. The CDR3 length is 14 residues. With 7 bases clipped from V and 11 bases from J, the junction kept 12 bases outside the gene matches. Germline assignment: CDR1 MDHEN and CDR2 SYDVKM. CDR3 loop: CASTSGQGPPAQHF. For the CDR3, the DNA is TGTGCCAGCACCTCGGGACAGGGACCCCCAGCCCAGCATTTT.

The chain employs TRBV2 and TRBJ2-1; no clear D gene. V was pared by 5 bases and J by 8 bases, with 22 bases between. Germline lookup yields CDR1 SNHLY and CDR2 FYNNEI. The CDR3 has 16 amino acids. The CDR3 DNA follows: TGTGCCAGCAGTAGCAAAGGGAAGGGCCAATTAGATGAGCAGTTCTTC. Translated: CASSSKGKGQLDEQFF.

The J gene is TRBJ2-5, the V gene TRBV6-6; 9 bases fit TRBD2. The germline CDR1 and CDR2 sequences are MNHNY and SVGAGI (reference sequence). This CDR3 is built from 16 residues. Unmatched junction bases numbered 5, after V lost 1 base and J lost 2 bases. The CDR3 reads CASSYWASGVQETQYF. The CDR3 nucleotides read TGTGCCAGCAGTTACTGGGCTAGCGGGGTACAAGAGACCCAGTACTTC.

This clonotype turned up a few times. One end of the junction fails to match germline, which may point to a read error. The J gene is TRBJ1-2, the V gene TRBV14; D call uncertain. Germline CDR1 SGHDN, CDR2 FVKESK. This CDR3 has 12 residues. This CDR3 reads CASSQEGVRTYF. DNA for the CDR3: TGTGCCAGCAGCCAAGAAGGAGTCCGTACCTACTTC.

J is TRBJ2-7 and V is TRBV27; TRBD1 or TRBD2 may be the D gene (5 bases each). This CDR3 has 13 amino acids. Germline CDR1 reads MNHEY; CDR2 reads SMNVEV (reference sequence). Trimming left V 3 bases short and J 3 bases short, with 9 bases between. The CDR3 here is CASSFRGRYEQYF. The CDR3 DNA reads TGTGCCAGCAGTTTCCGGGGCCGCTACGAGCAGTACTTC.

The chain recombines TRBV6-5 with TRBJ1-1; 7 bases fit TRBD1. The CDR3 spans 14 residues. With 2 bases clipped from V and 6 bases from J, the junction kept 6 bases outside the gene matches. Germline V gene data show CDR1 as MNHEY and CDR2 as SVGAGI. CDR3 sequence reads: CASSYARTGPEAFF. The CDR3 DNA is TGTGCCAGCAGTTACGCCCGGACAGGTCCTGAAGCTTTCTTT.

This clonotype showed up just a few times. V usage is TRBV29-1 and J usage is TRBJ1-5, with 11 bases matching TRBD1. The CDR3 has 15 amino acids. Germline V gene lookup returns CDR1 SQVTM and CDR2 ANQGSEA. With V trimmed by 5 bases and J by 6 bases, 9 bases remained unmatched. The CDR3 DNA follows: TGCAGCGTTTCAATCGGGACAGGGGGAGGTCAGCCCCAGCATTTT. It codes for CSVSIGTGGGQPQHF.

Of note for this clonotype: At one end, the junction sequence differs from germline, possibly due to a read error. This chain connects TRBV5-1 to TRBJ2-3; D gene uncertain. The CDR3 runs 16 residues. The germline CDR1 and CDR2 sequences are SGHRS and YFSETQ. The CDR3, as DNA: TGCGCCAGCAGCTTGAGGACCGGGTTAGGCACAGATATGCAGTATTTT. Amino acids: CASSLRTGLGTDMQYF.

This clonotype has just a few counts. The V call is TRBV5-1, the J call TRBJ2-1; D is unclear. Between the trimmed V and J ends, which lost 2 bases and 7 bases, there was a span of 13 bases. Per the germline V gene, CDR1 is SGHRS and CDR2 is YFSETQ. CDR3 length: 14 amino acids. The CDR3 protein is CASSFRLGPNEQFF. CDR3 coding DNA: TGCGCCAGCAGCTTCCGTCTAGGACCTAATGAGCAGTTCTTC.

The rearrangement links TRBV6-6 to TRBJ1-5, with 8 nucleotides matching TRBD1. CDR1 and CDR2 from the germline V gene are MNHNY and SVGAGI (reference sequence). The V and J ends lost 2 bases and 6 bases, in that order; junction bases with no gene match: 3. This CDR3 is 14 amino acids long. The CDR3 nucleotides read TGTGCCAGCAGTTACGACAGGGGTGGTCAGCCCCAGCATTTT. Its protein product is CASSYDRGGQPQHF.

CDR3 coding DNA: TGTGCCTCTCGAAAAGACCAGTCTGAAGCTTTCTTT. Amino acid sequence: CASRKDQSEAFF. J is TRBJ1-1 and V is TRBV10-3; D remains unclear. The V gene's germline CDR1 is ENHRY and CDR2 SYGVKD. This CDR3 region has 12 residues. Trimming pared 11 bases from V and 6 bases from J, leaving 16 bases between.

The V and J genes are TRBV11-1 and TRBJ2-1; no firm D call. Germline assignment: CDR1 SGHAT and CDR2 FQDESV (reference sequence). There are 13 residues in the CDR3. With 3 bases removed from V and 6 bases from J, the gap between germline ends came to 9 bases. CDR3 sequence: CASSLGYLNEQFF. The CDR3 DNA follows: TGTGCCAGCAGCTTGGGCTATCTCAATGAGCAGTTCTTC.

The rearrangement uses TRBV10-3 and TRBJ2-1; 13 positions match TRBD2. The germline V gene has CDR1 ENHRY and CDR2 SYGVKD. The CDR3 has 16 residues. V shed 2 bases, J shed 5 bases, and the junction held 3 bases outside the gene matches. The CDR3 loop reads CAISEPTSGGNNEQFF. The DNA for the CDR3 is TGTGCCATCAGTGAGCCGACTAGCGGGGGGAACAATGAGCAGTTCTTC.

The rearrangement joins TRBV10-1 to TRBJ2-3, with a possible D match to TRBD1 (5 bases). This CDR3 is 16 amino acids long. In germline, CDR1 is WNHNN, CDR2 SYGVQD (reference sequence). V lost 2 bases and J lost 6, with 18 bases in between. CDR3 sequence: CASSELWGRHLDTQYF. The CDR3 DNA is TGCGCCAGCAGTGAGCTCTGGGGCAGGCACTTGGATACGCAGTATTTT.

V is TRBV12-3 or TRBV12-4 and J is TRBJ2-5, with 8 bases that match TRBD2. V dropped 4 bases and J dropped 5; count of bases not matched to a gene: 3. The CDR3 covers 13 residues. The CDR3 is CASSSGLVETQYF. CDR3 sequence (DNA): TGTGCCAGCAGTTCGGGACTAGTGGAGACCCAGTACTTC.

This clonotype was recorded a few times. This chain connects TRBV6-6 to TRBJ1-2, with D hard to call. The CDR3 is 14 amino acids. The ends were cut back, 8 bases at V and 4 bases at J, with 17 bases in the middle. Germline V gene data show CDR1 as MNHNY and CDR2 as SVGAGI (reference sequence). Here the CDR3 DNA reads TGTGCCAGCCAAAGCCAGACGCATGCCTATGGCTACACCTTC. This encodes CASQSQTHAYGYTF.

In its sample, this clonotype was seen a few times. This chain uses TRBV12-3 or TRBV12-4 with TRBJ1-2; a possible D gene is TRBD1 (5 bases). The CDR3 is 14 residues long. Trimming stripped 2 bases from V and 4 bases from J, with 11 bases between. CDR3 residues: CASSLRGWTYGYTF. DNA for the CDR3: TGTGCCAGCAGTTTAAGGGGTTGGACCTATGGCTACACCTTC.

A word on this clonotype: This is likely a read error, given that the CDR3 carries no conserved phenylalanine or tryptophan at its end. This chain joins TRBV12-3 or TRBV12-4 and TRBJ1-1; possibly TRBD1 for D (5 bases). CDR3 length: 14 amino acids. Trimming cost V 4 bases and J 1 base, with 10 bases left between them. The CDR3 loop is CASSSRGTNTEAFL. The CDR3 DNA sequence: TGTGCCAGCAGTTCCCGGGGGACGAACACTGAAGCTTTCTTG.

This clonotype came up a few times. J is TRBJ2-7 and V is TRBV30; no firm D call. The V gene's germline CDR1 is GTSNPN and CDR2 SVGIG (reference sequence). The CDR3 spans 11 residues. The V gene lost 0 bases and the J gene lost 5 bases, with 5 bases spanning the gap. The CDR3 DNA is TGTGCCTGGAGTGTAGCCCACGAGCAGTACTTC. It specifies CAWSVAHEQYF.

This clonotype has more than one count but fewer than ten. The rearrangement uses TRBV24-1 and TRBJ1-2; the D is unclear. The V end was cut by 6 bases, the J end by 2 bases, with 12 bases between. This CDR3 is built from 14 residues. Germline loops: CDR1 KGHDR, CDR2 SFDVKD. Written as DNA, the CDR3 is TGTGCCACCAGTTCGGGTTGGGGAAACTATGGCTACACCTTC. Residues: CATSSGWGNYGYTF.

There are a few counts of this clonotype. The gene calls are TRBV5-1 and TRBJ2-3; possible D gene TRBD2, 6 bases. Germline V gene sequence: CDR1 SGHRS, CDR2 YFSETQ. V was cut by 5 bases and J by 7 bases, with 17 bases left in between. The CDR3 has 14 residues. CDR3 sequence reads: CASSPAAGGNTQYF. CDR3 sequence (DNA): TGCGCCAGCAGTCCCGCAGCCGGGGGAAATACGCAGTATTTT.

This clonotype was recorded a few times. The chain uses TRBV5-1 and TRBJ1-2; D perhaps matches TRBD1 (5 bases). In germline, CDR1 is SGHRS, CDR2 YFSETQ. V gave up 4 bases and J gave up 2 bases, with 9 bases separating them. The CDR3 consists of 13 residues. The CDR3 DNA reads as TGCGCCAGCAGCCCGACAGACAACTATGGCTACACCTTC. Its protein is CASSPTDNYGYTF.

The rearrangement joins TRBV20-1 to TRBJ2-7; 9 positions agree with TRBD1. The CDR3 consists of 13 residues. The V and J ends lost 5 bases and 5 bases, in that order; junction bases with no gene match: 7. Germline values: CDR1 DFQATT, CDR2 SNEGSKA (reference sequence). The CDR3 reads CSAGTGIMNEQYF. CDR3 sequence (DNA): TGCAGTGCTGGGACAGGGATAATGAACGAGCAGTACTTC.